This TCR beta chain was identified during a study of graft-versus-host responses after intestinal transplantation. Looking at the study overall: As for transplant type, recipients had multivisceral, liver-intestinal, or isolated intestinal grafts. All recipients were given anti-thymocyte globulin induction, and tacrolimus and steroids were then administered for three to four years.

Germline CDR1 reads SGHRS; CDR2 reads YFSETQ. The germline V and J ends were trimmed by 2 bases and 9 bases, with 12 bases remaining between them. The CDR3 sequence is 14 residues long. Method: immunoSEQ multiplex PCR; TCRdb's copy keeps in-frame clones and lacks some. Of some 17,000 clones listed, roughly 78% are singletons. Processing released intraepithelial and lamina propria lymphocytes from the graft tissue. A remark on this clone: Antigen: not known.

Points from the study as a whole: Within allografts, high graft-versus-host to host-versus-graft clonal ratios were seen among patients with graft-donor T cell macrochimerism. GvH clones were found in recipient marrow; some appeared first in ileum or blood.

Here the sequenced sample was ileum tissue, taken 104 days after intestinal transplant. The source is a human patient who received an intestinal transplant, so some T cells may come from the graft donor. The genes are TRBV5-1 and TRBJ1-6; D uncertain. The CDR3 region has the DNA TGCGCCAGCAGCTTCATCCCTAGTCCTTCACCCCTCCACTTT. Translating it yields CASSFIPSPSPLHF.